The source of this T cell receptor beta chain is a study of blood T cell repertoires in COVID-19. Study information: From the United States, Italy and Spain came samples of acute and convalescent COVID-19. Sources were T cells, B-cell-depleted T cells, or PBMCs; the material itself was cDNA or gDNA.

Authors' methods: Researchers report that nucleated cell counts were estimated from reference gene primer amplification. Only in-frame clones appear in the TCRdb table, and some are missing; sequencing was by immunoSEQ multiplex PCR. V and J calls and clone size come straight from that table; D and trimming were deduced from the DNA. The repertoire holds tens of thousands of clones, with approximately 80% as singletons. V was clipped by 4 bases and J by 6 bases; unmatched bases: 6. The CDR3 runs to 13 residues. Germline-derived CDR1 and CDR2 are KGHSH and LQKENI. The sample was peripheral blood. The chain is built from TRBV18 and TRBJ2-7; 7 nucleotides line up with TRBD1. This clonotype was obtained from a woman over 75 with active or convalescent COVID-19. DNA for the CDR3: TGTGCCAGCTCACAGGGGGCTATTATCGAGCAGTACTTC. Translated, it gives CASSQGAIIEQYF.